This is a list of T cell receptor beta chains from one sample in a study of shared clonotypes between healthy human individuals. Data came from immunoSEQ multiplex PCR; TCRdb stores just in-frame clones and leaves some out. The table has about 2,500,000 clones, over 85% seen once. The sample was naive CD4+ T cells sorted from blood. Receptors originate from a man between 18 and 35 years old in good health. Both conserved end residues are part of each CDR3. Clone sizes are given selectively: once, few, many, or a class where the clone is expanded.

v_gene: TRBV7-8; j_gene: TRBJ2-7; abundance: -; CDR3aa: CASSPAGEQYF
v_gene: TRBV19; j_gene: TRBJ1-1; abundance: -; CDR3aa: CASSEQTGNTEAFF
v_gene: TRBV29-1; j_gene: TRBJ1-3; abundance: -; CDR3aa: CSVALSGSGNTIYF
v_gene: TRBV19; j_gene: TRBJ1-5; abundance: -; CDR3aa: CAGEGRTDNQPQHF
v_gene: TRBV4-3; j_gene: TRBJ2-2; abundance: -; CDR3aa: CASSQDFTGELFF
v_gene: TRBV27; j_gene: TRBJ2-1; abundance: -; CDR3aa: CASRPGTGVNNEQFF
v_gene: TRBV7-2; j_gene: TRBJ2-3; abundance: -; CDR3aa: CASSSRSGTTDTQYF
v_gene: TRBV7-2; j_gene: TRBJ1-1; abundance: -; CDR3aa: CASSFGTVNTEAFF
v_gene: TRBV13; j_gene: TRBJ2-5; abundance: -; CDR3aa: CASSPGQGGETQYF
v_gene: TRBV19; j_gene: TRBJ2-7; abundance: -; CDR3aa: CASSSTGGYEQYF
v_gene: TRBV27; j_gene: TRBJ1-2; abundance: -; CDR3aa: CASSLGLQGGYTF
v_gene: TRBV7-8; j_gene: TRBJ1-5; abundance: -; CDR3aa: CASSFSVAHQPQHF
v_gene: TRBV29-1; j_gene: TRBJ2-5; abundance: -; CDR3aa: CSVVKVKETQYF
v_gene: TRBV9; j_gene: TRBJ2-3; abundance: -; CDR3aa: CASSLLRGNTDTQYF
v_gene: TRBV6-5; j_gene: TRBJ2-2; abundance: -; CDR3aa: CASSFATGGGELFF
v_gene: TRBV7-3; j_gene: TRBJ2-5; abundance: -; CDR3aa: CASSRGRTETQYF
v_gene: TRBV15; j_gene: TRBJ1-1; abundance: -; CDR3aa: CATSRAGKNTEAFF
v_gene: TRBV11-2; j_gene: TRBJ2-3; abundance: -; CDR3aa: CASSLVAGGTDTQYF
v_gene: TRBV6-5; j_gene: TRBJ2-2; abundance: -; CDR3aa: CASSRTPRGTGELFF
v_gene: TRBV19; j_gene: TRBJ2-1; abundance: -; CDR3aa: CASSIGDYSYNEQFF
v_gene: TRBV4-3; j_gene: TRBJ2-1; abundance: -; CDR3aa: CASSPGERDTREFF
v_gene: TRBV28; j_gene: TRBJ1-5; abundance: -; CDR3aa: CASSLLSGNSQPQHF
v_gene: TRBV5-1; j_gene: TRBJ2-2; abundance: once; CDR3aa: CASSSIGTGLGELFF
v_gene: TRBV5-4; j_gene: TRBJ2-6; abundance: -; CDR3aa: CASSPVGAGAGANVLTF